This record looks at one TCR beta chain sequence and its context. The data derive from a study of blood T cell repertoires in COVID-19. The overall study: PBMCs, B-cell-depleted T cells, or T cells provided the cDNA or gDNA that made up the material.

Per the study methods: Reference gene primers were amplified, and this amplification served to estimate nucleated cell counts. TCRdb's copy holds only in-frame clones and misses some; the assay was immunoSEQ multiplex PCR. V and J calls and clone size are those listed in that table; D and trimming were worked out from the DNA. The data show tens of thousands of clones, with more than 75% seen just once and 3.2% held by the top ten. The CDR3 loop spans 13 amino acids. V was cut by 6 bases and J by 6 bases, with 13 bases left in between. From germline, CDR1 is MNHEY and CDR2 SMNVEV (reference sequence).

The material sequenced was peripheral blood. The V and J genes are TRBV27 and TRBJ2-3; perhaps TRBD2 as D (6 bases). The sequence was obtained from a man over 45 with active COVID-19. The CDR3 here is CASRGAGRDTQYF. The CDR3 DNA sequence: TGTGCCAGCAGAGGAGCGGGTAGGGATACGCAGTATTTT.